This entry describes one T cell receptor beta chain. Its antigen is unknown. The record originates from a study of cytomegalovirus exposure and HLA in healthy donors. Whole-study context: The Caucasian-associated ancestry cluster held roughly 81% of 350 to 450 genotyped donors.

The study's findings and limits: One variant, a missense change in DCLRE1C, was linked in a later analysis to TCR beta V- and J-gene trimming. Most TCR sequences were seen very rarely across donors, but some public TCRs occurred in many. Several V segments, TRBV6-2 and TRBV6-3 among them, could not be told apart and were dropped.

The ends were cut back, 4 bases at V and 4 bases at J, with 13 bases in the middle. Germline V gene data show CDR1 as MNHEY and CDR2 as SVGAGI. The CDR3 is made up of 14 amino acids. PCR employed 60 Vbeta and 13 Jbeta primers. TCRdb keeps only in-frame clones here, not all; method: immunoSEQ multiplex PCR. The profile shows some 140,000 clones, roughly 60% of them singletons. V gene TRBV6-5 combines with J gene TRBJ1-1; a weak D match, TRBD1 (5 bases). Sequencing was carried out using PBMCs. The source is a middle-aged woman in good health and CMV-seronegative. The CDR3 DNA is TGTGCCAGCAGTTCCGGGGGGGTGGCCACTGAAGCTTTCTTT. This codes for CASSSGGVATEAFF.